This T cell receptor beta chain was recorded in a study of shared clonotypes between healthy human individuals. Data came from immunoSEQ multiplex PCR; TCRdb stores just in-frame clones and leaves some out. The sample consists of hundreds of thousands of clones, 79% of them appearing once. Material: PBMCs. The TCR was taken from a woman aged 40 to 50 in good health. Some clones in this sample may be carry-over from other donors' samples.

The CDR3 DNA follows: TGTGCCAGCAGCTTACCGGGACTTTACAATGAGCAGTTCTTC. Encoded protein: CASSLPGLYNEQFF. The chain has TRBV7-3 and TRBJ2-1, with TRBD2 as a possible D gene (6 bases). Germline CDR1 is SGHTA and CDR2 is FQGTGA. V was trimmed by 2 bases and J by 4 bases, leaving 9 bases between them. This CDR3 is 14 amino acids long.